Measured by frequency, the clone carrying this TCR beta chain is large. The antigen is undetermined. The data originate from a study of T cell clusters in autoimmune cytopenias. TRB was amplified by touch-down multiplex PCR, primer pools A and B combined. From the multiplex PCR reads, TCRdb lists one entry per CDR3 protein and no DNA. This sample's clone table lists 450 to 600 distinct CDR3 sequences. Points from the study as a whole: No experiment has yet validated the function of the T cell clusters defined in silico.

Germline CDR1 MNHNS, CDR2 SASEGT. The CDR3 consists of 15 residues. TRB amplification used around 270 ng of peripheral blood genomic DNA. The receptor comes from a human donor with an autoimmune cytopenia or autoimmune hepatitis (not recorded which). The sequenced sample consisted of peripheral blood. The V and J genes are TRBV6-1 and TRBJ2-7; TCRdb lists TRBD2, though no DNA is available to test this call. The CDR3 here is CASSPRGGRGYEQYF.